This entry lists 16 T cell receptor beta chains sequenced from one sample in a study of spatial heterogeneity in lung cancer. TCRdb re-derived calls from the 5' RACE reads in MiXCR, one entry per CDR3 protein. The sample includes under 100,000 distinct CDR3 sequences, roughly 9.5% of them seen just once. Stated time point: sample taken at primary tumor resection. Unsorted whole RNA from tumor, nontumor lung or frozen PBMC underwent sequencing. Material: PBMCs, obtained at surgery. The receptor set was obtained from a male donor with early-stage non-small cell lung cancer.

The chain recombines TRBV2 with TRBJ2-5, with a tentative D call TRBD2 (6 bases). The V and J ends lost 3 bases and 4 bases respectively, with 12 bases between them. CDR3 length equals 14 residues. Germline loops: CDR1 SNHLY, CDR2 FYNNEI. The CDR3 here is CASSEYGGGETQYF. The CDR3, as DNA: TGTGCCAGCAGTGAGTACGGGGGAGGAGAGACCCAGTACTTC.

This clonotype has a handful of counts. The chain combines TRBV29-1 with TRBJ2-1; 7 nucleotides line up with TRBD1. J lost 5 bases, V lost 0 bases, and 19 bases had no gene match. Germline assignment: CDR1 SQVTM and CDR2 ANQGSEA. This CDR3 is built from 19 residues. The CDR3 sequence is CSVEDTTGPFTAVNNEQFF. In DNA form, the CDR3 reads TGCAGCGTTGAAGATACGACAGGGCCGTTCACGGCGGTTAACAATGAGCAGTTCTTC.

The J gene is TRBJ2-7, the V gene TRBV27, with 10 nucleotides matching TRBD1. V lost 6 bases, J lost 4 bases, and 9 bases stayed unmatched. Germline CDR1 reads MNHEY; CDR2 reads SMNVEV (reference sequence). CDR3 length: 15 amino acids. CDR3 in amino acids: CASSALGTGEYEQYF. The CDR3 DNA reads as TGTGCCAGCAGCGCCCTTGGGACAGGGGAGTACGAGCAGTACTTC.

The chain uses TRBV11-2 and TRBJ1-1, with TRBD1 matching over 7 bases. The trim removed 4 bases at V and 1 base at J, leaving 3 bases unmatched. CDR1 SGHAT and CDR2 FQNNGV come from the germline V gene. The CDR3 extends over 14 amino acids. The CDR3 region has the DNA TGTGCCAGCAGCTGGAGGACAGGGAACACTGAAGCTTTCTTT. It translates to CASSWRTGNTEAFF.

CDR3 DNA: TGTGCCAGCAGAATGGTCGGGCTTGGGGCCAACGTCCTGACTTTC. The encoded protein is CASRMVGLGANVLTF. The genes are TRBV5-6 and TRBJ2-6; D not certain. This CDR3 contains 15 residues. Trimming removed 5 bases at V and 3 bases at J, with 12 bases between. The germline V gene has CDR1 SGHDT and CDR2 YYEEEE.

The chain carries TRBV12-3 or TRBV12-4 and TRBJ1-2; 7 positions match TRBD1. The CDR3 has 14 residues. J was trimmed by 6 bases and V by 6 bases; bases with no gene match: 10. CDR3 residues: CASRPPQGVHGYTF. CDR3 sequence (DNA): TGTGCCAGCAGGCCCCCGCAGGGGGTGCATGGCTACACCTTC.

This clonotype was observed at least ten times. This sequence joins TRBV19 and TRBJ2-5, with 7 bases fitting TRBD2. Trimming removed 7 bases from V and 9 bases from J; junction bases left unmatched: 11. Germline V gene sequence: CDR1 LNHDA, CDR2 SQIVND (reference sequence). The CDR3 sequence is 13 residues long. Written as DNA, the CDR3 is TGTGCCAGTAAGGCCCCCGGACGGGAGGCCCAGTACTTC. Translating gives CASKAPGREAQYF.

This clonotype was seen at least ten times. This chain connects TRBV5-1 to TRBJ2-3, with D hard to call. CDR1 is SGHRS, CDR2 YFSETQ, per germline. V lost 4 bases and J lost 5, with 17 bases in between. The CDR3 is 15 amino acids. CDR3: CASSIEAGRVDTQYF. CDR3 sequence (DNA): TGCGCCAGCAGCATCGAGGCCGGACGGGTAGATACGCAGTATTTT.

At least ten counts were recorded for this clonotype. This chain links TRBV3-1 with TRBJ1-1; D is ambiguous. The CDR3 runs to 12 residues. The V and J ends lost 0 bases and 4 bases respectively, with 3 bases between them. Germline V gene data show CDR1 as LGHDT and CDR2 as YNNKEL (reference sequence). DNA of the CDR3: TGTGCCAGCAGCCAAGATTTCACTGAAGCTTTCTTT. It codes for CASSQDFTEAFF. Full variable domain (outside the CDR3, taken from reference TRBV3-1 and TRBJ1-1): DTAVSQTPKYLVTQMGNDKSIKCEQNLGHDTMYWYKQDSKKFLKIMFSYNNKELIINETVPNRFSPKSPDKAHLNLHINSLELGDSAVYFCASSQDFTEAFFGQGTRLTVV.

The CDR3 coding sequence is TGTGCCAGCAGCCCCTCAGGGGCCCTCAGCGGCTACACCTTC. This encodes CASSPSGALSGYTF. This rearrangement joins TRBV7-3 to TRBJ1-2; TRBD1 is a possible D gene (6 bases). Looked up from germline, CDR1 is SGHTA and CDR2 is FQGTGA. This CDR3 comprises 14 residues. V was clipped by 5 bases and J by 8 bases, with 18 bases between them.

This clonotype came up many times. The V and J genes are TRBV6-2 or TRBV6-3 and TRBJ1-1, with no clear D. Trimming took 5 bases from V and 2 from J, leaving 15 bases between them. The germline V gene has CDR1 MNHEY and CDR2 SVGEGT. CDR3 size: 15 residues. CDR3 residues: CASSDPSRFNTEAFF. CDR3 coding DNA: TGTGCCAGCAGTGACCCTAGCAGATTTAACACTGAAGCTTTCTTT.

This clonotype was observed at least ten times. The rearrangement joins TRBV20-1 to TRBJ2-5; TRBD1 or TRBD2 may be the D gene (6 bases each). The CDR3 consists of 18 residues. The germline CDR1 and CDR2 sequences are DFQATT and SNEGSKA (reference sequence). Trimming removed 0 bases at V and 5 bases at J, with 25 bases between. CDR3 amino acids: CSARDRVHVGGRGETQYF. CDR3 sequence (DNA): TGCAGTGCTAGAGATCGGGTCCACGTAGGGGGGAGAGGGGAGACCCAGTACTTC.

The chain combines TRBV28 with TRBJ2-4; tentative D call: TRBD2 (7 bases). V gave up 4 bases and J gave up 10 bases, with 20 bases separating them. Germline V gene data show CDR1 as MDHEN and CDR2 as SYDVKM. The CDR3 is 15 residues long. CDR3 region: CASSSASWEGDIQYF. CDR3 bases: TGTGCCAGCAGTTCCGCTTCGTGGGAGGGGGATATTCAGTACTTC.

A few counts support this clonotype. The rearrangement links TRBV15 to TRBJ1-4; the D gene is possibly TRBD1 (6 bases). CDR3 length: 15 residues. V lost 0 bases, J lost 2 bases, and 7 bases lay in between. Germline assignment: CDR1 LNHNV and CDR2 YYDKDF (reference sequence). In nucleotides, the CDR3 is TGTGCCACCAGCAGAGACAGGGGTACTAATGAAAAACTGTTTTTT. The encoded protein is CATSRDRGTNEKLFF.

V gene TRBV7-3 combines with J gene TRBJ2-1; D ambiguous. This CDR3 comprises 15 residues. CDR1 is SGHTA and CDR2 is FQGTGA in the germline V gene. V was trimmed by 0 bases and J by 4 bases, leaving 10 bases between them. The CDR3: CASSLTPAQYNEQFF. The DNA of the CDR3 is TGTGCCAGCAGCTTAACCCCTGCCCAGTACAATGAGCAGTTCTTC.

This chain connects TRBV28 to TRBJ1-5; 9 nucleotides match TRBD1. V was pared by 3 bases and J by 6 bases, with 9 bases of the junction left unmatched. Germline CDR1 MDHEN, CDR2 SYDVKM. This CDR3 has 16 amino acids. CDR3 coding DNA: TGTGCCAGCAGTTTCGGGACAGGGAGGCTGAGTCAGCCCCAGCATTTT. It encodes CASSFGTGRLSQPQHF.